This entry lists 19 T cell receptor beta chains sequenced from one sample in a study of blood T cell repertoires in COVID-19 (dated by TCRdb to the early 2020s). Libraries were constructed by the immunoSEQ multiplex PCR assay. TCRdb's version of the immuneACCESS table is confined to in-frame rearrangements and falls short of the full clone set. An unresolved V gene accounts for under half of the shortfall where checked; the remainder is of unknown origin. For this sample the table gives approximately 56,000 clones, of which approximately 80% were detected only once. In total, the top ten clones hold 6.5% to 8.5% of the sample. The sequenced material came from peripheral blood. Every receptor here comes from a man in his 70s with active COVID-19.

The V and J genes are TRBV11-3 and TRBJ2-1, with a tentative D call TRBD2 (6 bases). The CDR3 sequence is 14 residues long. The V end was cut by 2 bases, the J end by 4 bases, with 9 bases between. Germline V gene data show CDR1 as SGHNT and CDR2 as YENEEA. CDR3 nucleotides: TGTGCCAGCAGCTTAAGGGAGGAATACAATGAGCAGTTCTTC. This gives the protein CASSLREEYNEQFF.

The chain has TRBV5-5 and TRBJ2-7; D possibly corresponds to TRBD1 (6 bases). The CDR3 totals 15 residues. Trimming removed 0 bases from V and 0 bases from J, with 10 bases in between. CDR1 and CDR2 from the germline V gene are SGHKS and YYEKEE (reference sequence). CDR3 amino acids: CASSLVIGGSYEQYF. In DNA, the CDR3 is TGTGCCAGCAGCTTGGTTATAGGGGGCTCCTACGAGCAGTACTTC.

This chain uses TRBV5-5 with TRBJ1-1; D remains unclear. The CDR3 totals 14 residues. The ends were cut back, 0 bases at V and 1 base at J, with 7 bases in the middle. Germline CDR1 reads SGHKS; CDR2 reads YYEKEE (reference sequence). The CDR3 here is CASSLGYSNTEAFF. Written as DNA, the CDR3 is TGTGCCAGCAGCTTGGGCTACTCGAACACTGAAGCTTTCTTT.

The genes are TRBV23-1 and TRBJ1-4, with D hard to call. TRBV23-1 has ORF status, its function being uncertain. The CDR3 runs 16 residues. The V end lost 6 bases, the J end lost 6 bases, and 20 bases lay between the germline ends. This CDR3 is CASSHSAVGPYEKLFF. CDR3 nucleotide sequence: TGCGCCAGCAGCCACTCAGCGGTAGGGCCATATGAAAAACTGTTTTTT.

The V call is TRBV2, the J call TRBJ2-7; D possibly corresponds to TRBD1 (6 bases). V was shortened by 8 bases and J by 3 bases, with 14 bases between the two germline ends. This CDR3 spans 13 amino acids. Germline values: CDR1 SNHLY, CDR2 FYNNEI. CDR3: CASLEQGFYEQYF. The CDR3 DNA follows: TGTGCCAGCCTAGAACAGGGTTTCTACGAGCAGTACTTC.

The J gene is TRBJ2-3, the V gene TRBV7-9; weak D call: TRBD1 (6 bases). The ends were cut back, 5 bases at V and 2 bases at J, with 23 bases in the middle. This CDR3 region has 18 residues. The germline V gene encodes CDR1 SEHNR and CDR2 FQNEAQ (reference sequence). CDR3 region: CASSPNLRTARSTDTQYF. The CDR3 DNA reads TGTGCCAGCAGCCCTAATCTAAGGACAGCCCGCTCCACAGATACGCAGTATTTT.

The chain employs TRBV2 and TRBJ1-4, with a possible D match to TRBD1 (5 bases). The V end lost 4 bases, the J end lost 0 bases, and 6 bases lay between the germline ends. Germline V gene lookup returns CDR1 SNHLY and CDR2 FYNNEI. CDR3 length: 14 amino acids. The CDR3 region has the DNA TGTGCCAGCAGTGGGGGGGCAACTAATGAAAAACTGTTTTTT. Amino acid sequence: CASSGGATNEKLFF.

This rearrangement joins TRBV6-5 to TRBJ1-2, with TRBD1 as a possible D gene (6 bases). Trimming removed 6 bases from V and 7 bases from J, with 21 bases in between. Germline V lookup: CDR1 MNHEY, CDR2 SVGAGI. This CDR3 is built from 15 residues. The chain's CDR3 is CASSHDPYRDSGYTF. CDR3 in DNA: TGTGCCAGCAGCCACGACCCCTACAGGGATAGTGGCTACACCTTC.

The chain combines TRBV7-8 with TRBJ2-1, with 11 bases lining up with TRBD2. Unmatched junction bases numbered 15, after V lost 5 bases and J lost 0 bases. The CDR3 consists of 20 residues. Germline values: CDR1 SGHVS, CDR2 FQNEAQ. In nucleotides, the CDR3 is TGTGCCAGCAGCGCTTATATCACGCTAGCGGGGGGAAACTCCTACAATGAGCAGTTCTTC. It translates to CASSAYITLAGGNSYNEQFF.

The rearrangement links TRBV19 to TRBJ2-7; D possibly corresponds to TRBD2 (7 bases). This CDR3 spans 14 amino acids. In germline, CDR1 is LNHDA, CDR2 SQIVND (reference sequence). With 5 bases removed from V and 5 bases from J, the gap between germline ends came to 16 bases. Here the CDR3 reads CASSYLGGGDEQYF. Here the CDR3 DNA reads TGTGCCAGTAGTTATTTGGGGGGGGGCGACGAGCAGTACTTC.

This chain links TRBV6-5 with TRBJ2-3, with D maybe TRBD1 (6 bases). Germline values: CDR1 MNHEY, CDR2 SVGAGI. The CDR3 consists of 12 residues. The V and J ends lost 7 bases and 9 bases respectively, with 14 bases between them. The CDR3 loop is CASTEGVVTQYF. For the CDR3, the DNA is TGTGCCAGCACCGAGGGGGTCGTCACGCAGTATTTT.

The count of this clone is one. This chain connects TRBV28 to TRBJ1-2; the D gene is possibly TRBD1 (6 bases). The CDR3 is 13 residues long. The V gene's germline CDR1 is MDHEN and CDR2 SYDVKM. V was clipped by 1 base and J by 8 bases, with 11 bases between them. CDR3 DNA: TGTGCCAGCAGTTTATTTGGGGGCGGCGGCTACACCTTC. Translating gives CASSLFGGGGYTF.

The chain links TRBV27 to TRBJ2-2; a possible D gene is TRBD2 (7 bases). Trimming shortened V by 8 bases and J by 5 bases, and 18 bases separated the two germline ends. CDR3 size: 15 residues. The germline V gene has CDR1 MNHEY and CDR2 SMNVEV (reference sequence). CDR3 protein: CASHVRGGNTGELFF. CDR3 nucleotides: TGTGCCAGCCATGTTAGGGGGGGGAATACCGGGGAGCTGTTTTTT.

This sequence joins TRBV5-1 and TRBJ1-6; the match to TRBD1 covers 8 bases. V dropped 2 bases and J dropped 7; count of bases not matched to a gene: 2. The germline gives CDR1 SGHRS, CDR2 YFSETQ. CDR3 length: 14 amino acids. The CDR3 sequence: CASSLGQGNSPLHF. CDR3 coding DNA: TGCGCCAGCAGCTTAGGACAGGGCAATTCACCCCTCCACTTT.

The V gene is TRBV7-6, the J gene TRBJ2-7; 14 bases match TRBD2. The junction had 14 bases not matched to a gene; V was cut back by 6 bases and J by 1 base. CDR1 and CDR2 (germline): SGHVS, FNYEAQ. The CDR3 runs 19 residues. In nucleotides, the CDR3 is TGTGCCAGCAGAGAGGGACTAGCGGGGGCCCACCACATATCCTACGAGCAGTACTTC. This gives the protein CASREGLAGAHHISYEQYF.

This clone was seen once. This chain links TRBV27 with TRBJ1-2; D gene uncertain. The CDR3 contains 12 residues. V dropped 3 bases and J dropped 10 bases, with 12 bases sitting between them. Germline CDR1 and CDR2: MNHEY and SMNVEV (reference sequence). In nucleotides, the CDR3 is TGTGCCAGCAGTTTCTCTGGGAGCGTCTACACCTTC. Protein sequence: CASSFSGSVYTF.

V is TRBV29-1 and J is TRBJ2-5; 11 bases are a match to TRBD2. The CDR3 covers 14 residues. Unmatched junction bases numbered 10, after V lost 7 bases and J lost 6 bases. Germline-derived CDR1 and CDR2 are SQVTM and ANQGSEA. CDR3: CSAIAGGPGKTQYF. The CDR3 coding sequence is TGCAGCGCAATAGCGGGGGGGCCGGGGAAGACCCAGTACTTC.

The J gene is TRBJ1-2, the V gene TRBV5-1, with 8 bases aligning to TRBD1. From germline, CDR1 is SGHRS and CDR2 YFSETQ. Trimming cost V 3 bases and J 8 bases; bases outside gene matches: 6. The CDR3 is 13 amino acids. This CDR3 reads CASSYQGADGYTF. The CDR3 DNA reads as TGCGCCAGCAGCTATCAGGGGGCCGACGGCTACACCTTC.

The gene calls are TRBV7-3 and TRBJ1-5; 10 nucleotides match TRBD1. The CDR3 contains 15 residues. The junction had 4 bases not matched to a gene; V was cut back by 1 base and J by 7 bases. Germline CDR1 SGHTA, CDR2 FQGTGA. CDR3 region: CASSLRDRGLQPQHF. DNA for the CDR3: TGTGCCAGCAGCTTAAGGGACAGGGGTTTACAGCCCCAGCATTTT. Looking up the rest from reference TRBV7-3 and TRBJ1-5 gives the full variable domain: GAGVSQTPSNKVTEKGKYVELRCDPISGHTALYWYRQSLGQGPEFLIYFQGTGAADDSGLPNDRFFAVRPEGSVSTLKIQRTERGDSAVYLCASSLRDRGLQPQHFGDGTRLSIL.